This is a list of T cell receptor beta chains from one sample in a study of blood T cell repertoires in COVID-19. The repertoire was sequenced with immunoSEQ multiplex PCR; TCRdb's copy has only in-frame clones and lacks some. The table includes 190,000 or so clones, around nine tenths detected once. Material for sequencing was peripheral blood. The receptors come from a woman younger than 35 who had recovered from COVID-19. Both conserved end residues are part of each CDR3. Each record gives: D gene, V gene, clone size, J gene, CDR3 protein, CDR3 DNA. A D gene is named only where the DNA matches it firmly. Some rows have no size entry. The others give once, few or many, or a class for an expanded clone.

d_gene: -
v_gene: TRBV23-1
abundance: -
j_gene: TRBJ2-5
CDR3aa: CASSQSRDSLLVETQYF
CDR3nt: TGCGCCAGCAGTCAATCGAGGGATAGCCTCCTCGTAGAGACCCAGTACTTC

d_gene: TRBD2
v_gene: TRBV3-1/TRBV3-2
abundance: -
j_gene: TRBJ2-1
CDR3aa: CASSPGLAGGSGGEQFF
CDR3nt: TGTGCCAGCAGCCCCGGACTAGCGGGGGGGTCCGGCGGGGAGCAGTTCTTC

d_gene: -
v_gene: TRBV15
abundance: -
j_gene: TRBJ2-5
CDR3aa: CATSREREETQYF
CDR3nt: TGTGCCACCAGCAGAGAACGGGAAGAGACCCAGTACTTC

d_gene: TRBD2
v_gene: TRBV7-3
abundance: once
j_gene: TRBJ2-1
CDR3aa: CASSLKLAGNYNEQFF
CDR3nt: TGTGCCAGCAGCTTAAAACTAGCGGGCAACTACAATGAGCAGTTCTTC

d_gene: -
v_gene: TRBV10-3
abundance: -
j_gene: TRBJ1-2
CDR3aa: CAITLDGLYGYTF
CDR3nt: TGTGCCATCACGTTAGACGGACTCTATGGCTACACCTTC

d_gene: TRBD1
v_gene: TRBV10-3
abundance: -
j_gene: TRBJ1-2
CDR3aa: CAISPQGDYGYTF
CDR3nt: TGTGCCATCAGCCCACAGGGGGACTATGGCTACACCTTC

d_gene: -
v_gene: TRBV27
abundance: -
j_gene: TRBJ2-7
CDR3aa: CASSYAIGAYEQYF
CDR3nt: TGTGCCAGCAGTTATGCCATAGGGGCCTACGAGCAGTACTTC

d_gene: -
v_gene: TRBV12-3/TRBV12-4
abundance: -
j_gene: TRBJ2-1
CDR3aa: CASSSGGNNEQFF
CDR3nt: TGTGCCAGCAGTTCCGGGGGTAACAATGAGCAGTTCTTC

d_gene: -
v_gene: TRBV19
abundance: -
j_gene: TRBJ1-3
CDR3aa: CASSISGSSGNTIYF
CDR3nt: TGTGCCAGTAGTATATCTGGCTCCTCTGGAAACACCATATATTTT

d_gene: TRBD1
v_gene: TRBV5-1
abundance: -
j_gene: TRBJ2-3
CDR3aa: CARPDRGRNTQYF
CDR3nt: TGCGCCAGGCCGGACAGGGGGCGGAATACGCAGTATTTT

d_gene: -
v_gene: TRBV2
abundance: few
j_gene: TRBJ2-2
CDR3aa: CASSEGGEELFF
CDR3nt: TGTGCCAGCAGTGAAGGCGGCGAGGAGCTGTTTTTT

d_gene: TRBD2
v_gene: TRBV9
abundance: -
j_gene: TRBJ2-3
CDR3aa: CASSARLALADTQYF
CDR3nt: TGTGCCAGCAGCGCCCGACTAGCGTTGGCAGATACGCAGTATTTT

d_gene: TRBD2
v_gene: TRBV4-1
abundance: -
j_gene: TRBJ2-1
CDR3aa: CASSQEASGGAYNEQFF
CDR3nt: TGCGCCAGCAGCCAAGAGGCTAGCGGGGGGGCCTACAATGAGCAGTTCTTC

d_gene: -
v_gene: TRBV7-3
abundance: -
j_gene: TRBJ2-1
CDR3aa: CASSSNSVPVNEQFF
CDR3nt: TGTGCCAGCAGCTCTAACTCCGTACCGGTTAATGAGCAGTTCTTC

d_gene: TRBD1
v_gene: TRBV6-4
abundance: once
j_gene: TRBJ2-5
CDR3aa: CATARRDRGVETQYF
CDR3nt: TGTGCCACCGCCAGACGGGACAGGGGAGTCGAGACCCAGTACTTC

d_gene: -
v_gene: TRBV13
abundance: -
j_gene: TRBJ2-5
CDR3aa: CASSLGRQIQETQYF
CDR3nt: TGTGCCAGCAGCTTAGGCAGACAGATCCAAGAGACCCAGTACTTC

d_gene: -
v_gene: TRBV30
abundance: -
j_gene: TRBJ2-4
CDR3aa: CAFREGGQNIQYF
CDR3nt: TGTGCCTTCAGGGAGGGGGGTCAAAACATTCAGTACTTC